The clone carrying this TCR beta chain was observed many times. What it binds is not known. This entry is derived from a study of T-cell reconstitution after alpha-beta-depleted transplantation in children. Regarding the study as a whole: T-cell numbers and diversity, one year after transplant, stemmed largely from T cells that were newly produced.

Germline loops: CDR1 MGHRA, CDR2 YSYEKL. Between the trimmed V and J ends, which lost 3 bases and 6 bases, there was a span of 13 bases. This CDR3 has 14 residues. Construction of the TCRbeta library involved unique molecular identifiers. Via MiXCR, TCRdb re-called the PCR reads, giving one row per CDR3 protein. Of over 85,000 distinct CDR3 sequences in the sample, roughly 6% were seen once. The chain employs TRBV4-1 and TRBJ2-3; D call uncertain. The starting material was PBMCs, mostly from graft donor cells, obtained 60 days after TCRalphabeta/CD19-depleted stem cell transplant. This TCR derives from a female patient aged 2-10 years who had a stem cell transplant for Fanconi anemia, so the T cells may come from the graft donor. The CDR3 DNA sequence: TGCGCCAGCAGCCAGGAGATCCAATCCGATACGCAGTATTTT. Amino acid sequence: CASSQEIQSDTQYF.